This passage covers 29 T cell receptor beta chains from one sample sequenced in a study of Tregs in tolerant kidney transplant recipients. The method was immunoSEQ multiplex PCR; TCRdb's version includes in-frame clones alone and lacks a portion of them. The sample carries around 98,000 clones, approximately 94% recorded once. The starting material was CD4+ T cells from blood, obtained before the transplant. These receptors originate from a human donor who received a combined kidney and bone marrow transplant.

This chain links TRBV12-5 with TRBJ1-1; 8 bases agree with TRBD1. The CDR3 length is 16 residues. Germline lookup yields CDR1 LGHNT and CDR2 FRNRAP. J was trimmed by 1 base and V by 4 bases; bases with no gene match: 8. CDR3 protein: CASGSPNRGKNTEAFF. As DNA, the CDR3 is TGTGCTAGTGGTTCCCCAAACAGGGGGAAGAACACTGAAGCTTTCTTT. Full variable domain (outside the CDR3, taken from reference TRBV12-5 and TRBJ1-1): DARVTQTPRHKVTEMGQEVTMRCQPILGHNTVFWYRQTMMQGLELLAYFRNRAPLDDSGMPKDRFSAEMPDATLATLKIQPSEPRDSAVYFCASGSPNRGKNTEAFFGQGTRLTVV.

V is TRBV30 and J is TRBJ1-2, with unresolved D. The length of the CDR3 is 15 residues. Looked up from germline, CDR1 is GTSNPN and CDR2 is SVGIG (reference sequence). Trimming took 2 bases from V and 4 from J, leaving 17 bases between them. CDR3 DNA sequence: TGTGCCTGGAGTTTCCCGGGAGGGCTCCTCTATGGCTACACCTTC. It yields the protein CAWSFPGGLLYGYTF.

CDR3: CASRETGQDMVPYGYTF. CDR3 coding DNA: TGTGCCAGCAGAGAAACGGGACAGGACATGGTCCCCTATGGCTACACCTTC. The chain recombines TRBV6-1 with TRBJ1-2; 8 nucleotides agree with TRBD1. V gave up 6 bases and J gave up 4 bases; unmatched junction bases: 16. CDR1 is MNHNS and CDR2 is SASEGT in the germline V gene. The CDR3 loop spans 17 amino acids.

This clone has more than one count but fewer than ten. The rearrangement joins TRBV6-5 to TRBJ2-5; TRBD2 is a possible D gene (5 bases). CDR1 is MNHEY and CDR2 is SVGAGI in the germline V gene. V lost 2 bases and J lost 10, with 11 bases in between. The CDR3 totals 12 residues. The CDR3 nucleotides read TGTGCCAGCAGTTACCCACTTGGGAGCCAGTACTTC. Encoded protein: CASSYPLGSQYF.

V and J are TRBV7-2 and TRBJ1-5; D is ambiguous. V was pared by 4 bases and J by 5 bases, with 12 bases between. The CDR3 has 14 amino acids. The germline V gene encodes CDR1 SGHTA and CDR2 FQGNSA. The CDR3 reads CASSWFSSDQPQHF. CDR3 bases: TGTGCCAGCAGCTGGTTTTCAAGCGATCAGCCCCAGCATTTT. Based on the CDR3 plus reference TRBV7-2 and TRBJ1-5, the full variable domain is GAGVSQSPSNKVTEKGKDVELRCDPISGHTALYWYRQSLGQGLEFLIYFQGNSAPDKSGLPSDRFSAERTGGSVSTLTIQRTQQEDSAVYLCASSWFSSDQPQHFGDGTRLSIL.

The V gene is TRBV28, the J gene TRBJ1-3; perhaps TRBD1 as D (5 bases). This CDR3 region has 14 residues. Trimming cost V 6 bases and J 5 bases, with 14 bases left between them. Germline V CDR1 and CDR2: MDHEN, SYDVKM. CDR3 protein: CASSPPGLRNTIYF. CDR3 coding DNA: TGTGCCAGCAGCCCCCCAGGGTTAAGAAACACCATATATTTT.

The V call is TRBV5-1, the J call TRBJ2-7; 9 nucleotides align to TRBD1. Germline assignment: CDR1 SGHRS and CDR2 YFSETQ. The CDR3 totals 15 residues. Trimming cost V 7 bases and J 6 bases; bases outside gene matches: 14. CDR3 in amino acids: CASGDPGTGYTEQYF. The DNA of the CDR3 is TGCGCCAGCGGCGATCCCGGGACAGGGTACACCGAGCAGTACTTC.

This chain links TRBV6-6 with TRBJ2-2; a possible D gene is TRBD2 (5 bases). CDR1 is MNHNY, CDR2 SVGAGI, per germline (reference sequence). The CDR3 extends over 15 amino acids. Between the trimmed V and J ends, which lost 4 bases and 2 bases, there was a span of 11 bases. CDR3 nucleotides: TGTGCCAGCAGTTCGGGATCTGTTAACACCGGGGAGCTGTTTTTT. This translates into CASSSGSVNTGELFF.

The V call is TRBV9, the J call TRBJ1-2; maybe TRBD1 (5 bases). There are 14 residues in the CDR3. Germline CDR1 is SGDLS and CDR2 is YYNGEE. Trimming removed 0 bases from V and 4 bases from J, with 10 bases in between. In nucleotides, the CDR3 is TGTGCCAGCAGCGTAGAATGGGGGGGCTATGGCTACACCTTC. Its translation: CASSVEWGGYGYTF.

The rearrangement joins TRBV7-9 to TRBJ2-7, with 9 bases matching TRBD2. V shed 2 bases, J shed 5 bases, and the junction held 13 bases outside the gene matches. The V gene's germline CDR1 is SEHNR and CDR2 FQNEAQ (reference sequence). This CDR3 is built from 17 residues. For the CDR3, the DNA is TGTGCCAGCAGCTTATACCGTAGCGGGAGAGGGGGACACGAGCAGTACTTC. Protein: CASSLYRSGRGGHEQYF. The full variable domain, completed using reference TRBV7-9 and TRBJ2-7, is DTGVSQNPRHKITKRGQNVTFRCDPISEHNRLYWYRQTLGQGPEFLTYFQNEAQLEKSRLLSDRFSAERPKGSFSTLEIQRTEQGDSAMYLCASSLYRSGRGGHEQYFGPGTRLTVT.

This clone appeared a single time. The rearrangement links TRBV19 to TRBJ2-5; 9 bases are shared with TRBD1. Looked up from germline, CDR1 is LNHDA and CDR2 is SQIVND (reference sequence). Trimming cost V 7 bases and J 5 bases; bases outside gene matches: 5. This CDR3 contains 13 residues. CDR3 sequence (DNA): TGTGCCAGTACCCAACAGGGGGCGGAGACCCAGTACTTC. Translated: CASTQQGAETQYF.

The chain has TRBV4-3 and TRBJ1-3, with TRBD1 matching over 7 bases. The CDR3 loop spans 16 amino acids. J gave up 3 bases and V 1 base, and 6 bases lay outside the gene matches. CDR1 LGHNA and CDR2 YSLEER come from the germline V gene. This CDR3 reads CASSQAVQGGGNTIYF. Written as DNA, the CDR3 is TGCGCCAGCAGCCAAGCAGTCCAGGGGGGTGGAAACACCATATATTTT.

The chain joins TRBV5-6 to TRBJ1-5; D gene ambiguous. Germline CDR1 SGHDT, CDR2 YYEEEE. Trimming took 4 bases from V and 3 from J, leaving 11 bases between them. The CDR3 contains 14 residues. CDR3 nucleotides: TGTGCCAGCAGCCTCGGGAGCTACAATCAGCCCCAGCATTTT. This translates into CASSLGSYNQPQHF.

Note on this clone: Distinct nucleotide sequences in the sample also encode this CDR3. The chain couples TRBV9 to TRBJ2-1; 7 positions agree with TRBD2. Germline V gene data show CDR1 as SGDLS and CDR2 as YYNGEE. With V trimmed by 5 bases and J by 0 bases, 5 bases remained unmatched. The CDR3 is 15 amino acids. DNA for the CDR3: TGTGCCAGCAGTGGGGGGGGGAGCTCCTACAATGAGCAGTTCTTC. Its translation: CASSGGGSSYNEQFF.

The rearrangement joins TRBV7-9 to TRBJ1-4; no reliable D call. Germline CDR1 reads SEHNR; CDR2 reads FQNEAQ (reference sequence). The length of the CDR3 is 14 residues. Trimming stripped 3 bases from V and 8 bases from J, with 13 bases between. The CDR3 here is CASSFFGLGEKLFF. CDR3 DNA: TGTGCCAGCAGCTTTTTCGGACTTGGAGAAAAACTGTTTTTT.

The J gene is TRBJ2-7, the V gene TRBV18; 10 bases align to TRBD2. Germline assignment: CDR1 KGHSH and CDR2 LQKENI. The trim removed 8 bases at V and 2 bases at J, leaving 6 bases unmatched. This CDR3 is built from 14 residues. The CDR3 sequence: CASGNLAGAYEQYF. The CDR3 coding sequence is TGTGCCAGCGGTAACCTAGCGGGGGCCTACGAGCAGTACTTC.

The V call is TRBV30, the J call TRBJ1-6, with D possibly matching TRBD1 (5 bases). The CDR3 sequence is 14 residues long. V lost 0 bases and J 9 bases, leaving 12 bases between the germline ends. The V gene's germline CDR1 is GTSNPN and CDR2 SVGIG (reference sequence). The CDR3 DNA is TGTGCCTGGAGTGTACGGCGGAGGGGTTCACCCCTCCACTTT. Its protein is CAWSVRRRGSPLHF.

The J gene is TRBJ2-1, the V gene TRBV11-3, with 10 bases that match TRBD2. CDR3 length equals 15 residues. Germline values: CDR1 SGHNT, CDR2 YENEEA. V lost 3 bases to trimming and J lost 8 bases; unmatched junction nucleotides: 7. The CDR3 sequence: CASSFGPSGGYEQFF. The CDR3 DNA follows: TGTGCCAGCAGCTTTGGGCCTAGCGGGGGCTATGAGCAGTTCTTC.

V gene TRBV7-3 combines with J gene TRBJ2-7; 10 bases align to TRBD1. J gave up 5 bases and V 2 bases, and 6 bases lay outside the gene matches. Germline lookup yields CDR1 SGHTA and CDR2 FQGTGA. The CDR3 has 15 amino acids. The CDR3 spells CASSLERTGGDEQYF. Here the CDR3 DNA reads TGTGCCAGCAGCTTAGAGAGGACAGGGGGTGACGAGCAGTACTTC.

The chain joins TRBV6-1 to TRBJ1-1, with D possibly TRBD1 on 6 matching bases. This CDR3 is 14 amino acids long. V lost 6 bases, J lost 0 bases, and 11 bases lay in between. The V gene's germline CDR1 is MNHNS and CDR2 SASEGT. The CDR3 spells CASSQTGLNTEAFF. The CDR3 DNA is TGTGCCAGCAGCCAGACAGGCCTGAACACTGAAGCTTTCTTT.

V is TRBV5-6 and J is TRBJ1-2; 8 nucleotides align to TRBD1. J gave up 1 base and V 4 bases, and 12 bases lay outside the gene matches. The CDR3 runs 17 residues. In germline, CDR1 is SGHDT, CDR2 YYEEEE. CDR3 DNA sequence: TGTGCCAGCAGCGGAGTCCGGACAGGGCTTGATAACTATGGCTACACCTTC. This encodes CASSGVRTGLDNYGYTF. Full variable domain (rest looked up from reference TRBV5-6 and TRBJ1-2): DAGVTQSPTHLIKTRGQQVTLRCSPKSGHDTVSWYQQALGQGPQFIFQYYEEEERQRGNFPDRFSGHQFPNYSSELNVNALLLGDSALYLCASSGVRTGLDNYGYTFGSGTRLTVV.

The V and J genes are TRBV10-3 and TRBJ2-5; 7 bases are shared with TRBD1. With V trimmed by 0 bases and J by 4 bases, 8 bases remained unmatched. The CDR3 is made up of 16 amino acids. Germline loops: CDR1 ENHRY, CDR2 SYGVKD. The CDR3 is CAISESTGSRGETQYF. The CDR3 bases are TGTGCCATCAGTGAGTCGACAGGGTCGAGGGGAGAGACCCAGTACTTC.

The chain joins TRBV9 to TRBJ1-4, with 7 bases matching TRBD1. V dropped 3 bases and J dropped 0; count of bases not matched to a gene: 2. CDR1 and CDR2 from the germline V gene are SGDLS and YYNGEE. The CDR3 consists of 15 residues. The CDR3 region has the DNA TGTGCCAGCAGCGACAGGGGTGCAACTAATGAAAAACTGTTTTTT. Protein sequence: CASSDRGATNEKLFF.

The chain carries TRBV6-1 and TRBJ1-1; tentative D call: TRBD1 (6 bases). Trimming shortened V by 6 bases and J by 0 bases, and 11 bases separated the two germline ends. The CDR3 is 14 amino acids. Germline V gene data show CDR1 as MNHNS and CDR2 as SASEGT. CDR3 protein: CASRPGTMNTEAFF. The CDR3 DNA sequence: TGTGCCAGCAGGCCCGGGACAATGAACACTGAAGCTTTCTTT.

The chain couples TRBV30 to TRBJ1-1; D is undetermined. V dropped 5 bases and J dropped 0 bases, with 13 bases sitting between them. Germline values: CDR1 GTSNPN, CDR2 SVGIG (reference sequence). The CDR3 extends over 14 amino acids. In nucleotides, the CDR3 is TGTGCCTGGGACGGTTGGGCCTTGAACACTGAAGCTTTCTTT. Protein: CAWDGWALNTEAFF.

The gene calls are TRBV27 and TRBJ2-1; a weak D match, TRBD2 (6 bases). Germline V lookup: CDR1 MNHEY, CDR2 SMNVEV (reference sequence). The CDR3 sequence is 17 residues long. The V gene lost 4 bases and the J gene lost 7 bases, with 23 bases spanning the gap. CDR3 coding DNA: TGTGCCAGCAGTTCGAACCAGCGGGTTTTAGTCGGAAATGAGCAGTTCTTC. Translating it yields CASSSNQRVLVGNEQFF.

The chain uses TRBV2 and TRBJ2-2, with 8 bases matching TRBD2. The CDR3 is 14 residues long. Germline V CDR1 and CDR2: SNHLY, FYNNEI. The V segment lost 4 bases and the J segment 7 bases; nucleotides outside the gene matches: 5. The chain's CDR3 is CASSGRGGGGELFF. Here the CDR3 DNA reads TGTGCCAGCAGTGGCCGGGGGGGCGGCGGGGAGCTGTTTTTT.

This chain joins TRBV2 and TRBJ1-5; 10 positions match TRBD1. V lost 5 bases and J lost 5; bases outside the gene matches: 9. Germline CDR1 and CDR2: SNHLY and FYNNEI. The CDR3 is made up of 16 amino acids. The CDR3 reads CASSPNRDRGYQPQHF. CDR3 nucleotide sequence: TGTGCCAGCAGTCCTAACCGGGACAGGGGTTATCAGCCCCAGCATTTT.

This chain connects TRBV19 to TRBJ1-5; D is ambiguous. Trimming shortened V by 5 bases and J by 0 bases, and 8 bases separated the two germline ends. The germline CDR1 and CDR2 sequences are LNHDA and SQIVND (reference sequence). CDR3 size: 14 residues. This chain's CDR3 is CASSPQISNQPQHF. DNA for the CDR3: TGTGCCAGTAGTCCCCAGATTAGCAATCAGCCCCAGCATTTT.